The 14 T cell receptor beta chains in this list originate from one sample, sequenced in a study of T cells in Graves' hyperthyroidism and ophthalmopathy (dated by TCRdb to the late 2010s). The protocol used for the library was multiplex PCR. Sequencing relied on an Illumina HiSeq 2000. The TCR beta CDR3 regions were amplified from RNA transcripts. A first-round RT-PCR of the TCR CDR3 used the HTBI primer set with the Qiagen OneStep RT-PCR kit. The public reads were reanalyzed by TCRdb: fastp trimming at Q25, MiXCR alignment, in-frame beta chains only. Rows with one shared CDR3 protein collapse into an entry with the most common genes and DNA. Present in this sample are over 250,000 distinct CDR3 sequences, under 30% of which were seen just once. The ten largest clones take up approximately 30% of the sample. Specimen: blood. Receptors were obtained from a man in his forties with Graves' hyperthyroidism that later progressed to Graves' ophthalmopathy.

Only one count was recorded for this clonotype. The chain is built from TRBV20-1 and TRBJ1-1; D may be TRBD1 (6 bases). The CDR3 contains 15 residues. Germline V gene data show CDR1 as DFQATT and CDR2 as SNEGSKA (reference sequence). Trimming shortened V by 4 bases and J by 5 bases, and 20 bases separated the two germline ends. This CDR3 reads CSAIPPRGGRTEAFF. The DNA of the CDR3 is TGCAGTGCTATCCCACCTAGGGGGGGCAGGACTGAAGCTTTCTTT.

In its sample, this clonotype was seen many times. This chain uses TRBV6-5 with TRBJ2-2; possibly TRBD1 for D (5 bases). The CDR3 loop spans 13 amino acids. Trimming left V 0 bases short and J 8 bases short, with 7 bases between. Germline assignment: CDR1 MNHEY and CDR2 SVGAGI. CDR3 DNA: TGTGCCAGCAGTTACTCGGGGCGGGGGGAGCTGTTTTTT. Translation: CASSYSGRGELFF.

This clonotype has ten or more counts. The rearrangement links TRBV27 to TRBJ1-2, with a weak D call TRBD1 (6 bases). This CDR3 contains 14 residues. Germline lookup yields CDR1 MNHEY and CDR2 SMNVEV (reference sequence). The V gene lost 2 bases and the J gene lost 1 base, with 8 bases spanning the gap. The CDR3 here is CASSLGQFNYGYTF. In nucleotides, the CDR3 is TGTGCCAGCAGTTTAGGACAGTTTAACTATGGCTACACCTTC.

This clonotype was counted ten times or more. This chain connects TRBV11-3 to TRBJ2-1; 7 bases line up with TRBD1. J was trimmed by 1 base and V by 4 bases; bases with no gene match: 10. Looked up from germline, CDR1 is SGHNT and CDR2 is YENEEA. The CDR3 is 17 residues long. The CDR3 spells CASSSGPRQGSYNEQFF. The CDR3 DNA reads TGTGCCAGCAGCTCAGGTCCCAGACAGGGTTCCTACAATGAGCAGTTCTTC.

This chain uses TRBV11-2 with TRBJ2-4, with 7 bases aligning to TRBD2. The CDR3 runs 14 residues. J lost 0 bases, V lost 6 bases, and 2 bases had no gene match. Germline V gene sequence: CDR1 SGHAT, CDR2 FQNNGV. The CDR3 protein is CASRGGGAKNIQYF. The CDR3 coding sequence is TGTGCCAGCAGAGGCGGGGGAGCCAAAAACATTCAGTACTTC.

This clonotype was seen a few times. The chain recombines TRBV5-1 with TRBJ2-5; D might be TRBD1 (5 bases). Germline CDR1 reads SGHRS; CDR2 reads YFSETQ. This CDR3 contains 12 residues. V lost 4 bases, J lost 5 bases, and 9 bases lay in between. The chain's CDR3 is CASSRTKETQYF. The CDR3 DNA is TGCGCCAGCAGCCGGACAAAGGAGACCCAGTACTTC.

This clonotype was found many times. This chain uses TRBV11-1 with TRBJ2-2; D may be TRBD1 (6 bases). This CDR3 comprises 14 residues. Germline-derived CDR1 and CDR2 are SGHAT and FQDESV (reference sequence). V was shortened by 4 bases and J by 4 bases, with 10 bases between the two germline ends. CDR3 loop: CASSSWTATGELFF. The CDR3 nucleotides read TGTGCCAGCAGCTCCTGGACAGCCACCGGGGAGCTGTTTTTT.

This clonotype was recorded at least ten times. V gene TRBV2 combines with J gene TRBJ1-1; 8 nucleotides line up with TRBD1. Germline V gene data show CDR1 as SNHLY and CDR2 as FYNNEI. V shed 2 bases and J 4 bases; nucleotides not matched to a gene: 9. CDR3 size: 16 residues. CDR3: CASSEPIGQGATEAFF. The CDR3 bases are TGTGCCAGCAGTGAACCTATTGGGCAGGGGGCCACTGAAGCTTTCTTT.

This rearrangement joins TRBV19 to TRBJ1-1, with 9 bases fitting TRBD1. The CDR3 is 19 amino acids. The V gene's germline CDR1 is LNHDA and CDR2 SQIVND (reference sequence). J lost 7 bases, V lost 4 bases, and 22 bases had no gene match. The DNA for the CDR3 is TGTGCCAGTAGTACGTTCGCGCCGTCTGTTCGCGGGACAGGGAATGAAGCTTTCTTT. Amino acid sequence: CASSTFAPSVRGTGNEAFF.

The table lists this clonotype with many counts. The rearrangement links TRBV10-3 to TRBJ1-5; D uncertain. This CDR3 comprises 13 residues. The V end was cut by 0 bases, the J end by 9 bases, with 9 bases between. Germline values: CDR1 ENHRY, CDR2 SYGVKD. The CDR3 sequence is CAISESPGSPQHF. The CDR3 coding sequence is TGTGCCATCAGTGAGTCCCCCGGGTCGCCCCAGCATTTT.

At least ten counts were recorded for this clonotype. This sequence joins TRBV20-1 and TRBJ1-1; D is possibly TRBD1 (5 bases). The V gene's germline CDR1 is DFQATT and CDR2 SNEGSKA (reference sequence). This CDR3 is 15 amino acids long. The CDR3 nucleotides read TGCAGGATCCCGGGACCCCTATTTCAAGGGACTGAAGCTTTCTTT. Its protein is CRIPGPLFQGTEAFF.

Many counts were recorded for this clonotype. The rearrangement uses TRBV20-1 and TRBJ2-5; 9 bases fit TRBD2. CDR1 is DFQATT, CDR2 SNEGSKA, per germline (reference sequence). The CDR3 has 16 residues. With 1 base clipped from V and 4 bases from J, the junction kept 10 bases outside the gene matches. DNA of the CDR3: TGCAGTGCTAGAGCCGTAGCGGGAGTGGGTTTAGAGACCCAGTACTTC. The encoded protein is CSARAVAGVGLETQYF.

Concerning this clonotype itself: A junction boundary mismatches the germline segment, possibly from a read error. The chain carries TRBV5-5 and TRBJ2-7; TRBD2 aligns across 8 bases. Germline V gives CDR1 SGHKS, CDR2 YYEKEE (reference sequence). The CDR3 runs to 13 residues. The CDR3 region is CASSLEIAGRWDF. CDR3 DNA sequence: TGTGCCAGCAGCTTGGAGATAGCGGGGAGATGGGACTTC.

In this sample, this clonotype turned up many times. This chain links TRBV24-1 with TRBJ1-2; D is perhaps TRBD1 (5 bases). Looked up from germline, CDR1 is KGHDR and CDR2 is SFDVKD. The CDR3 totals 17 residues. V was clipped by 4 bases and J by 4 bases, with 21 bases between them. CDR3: CATSEAAGTGDPYGYTF. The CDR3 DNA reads TGTGCCACCAGTGAGGCGGCCGGGACTGGCGATCCCTATGGCTACACCTTC.